What follows describes a single TCR beta chain. Using immunoSEQ multiplex PCR, the repertoire was profiled, and TCRdb retains in-frame clones only, with some absent. Seen here are tens of thousands of clones, under 95% observed once, and the top ten hold approximately 10%. The sample originates from a study of T cell responses to AZD1222 COVID-19 vaccine. V was cut by 0 bases and J by 0 bases, with 16 bases left in between. This CDR3 has 17 amino acids. Germline CDR1 reads SGHRS; CDR2 reads YFSETQ. The sequencing used peripheral blood, collected 28 days after the second AZD1222 dose. The clonotype originates from an adult who received the AZD1222 COVID-19 vaccine. The chain couples TRBV5-1 to TRBJ2-7, with D possibly matching TRBD2 (6 bases). The CDR3 is CASSLVYTPRDSYEQYF. The CDR3 DNA reads TGCGCCAGCAGCTTGGTTTACACCCCGCGGGACTCCTACGAGCAGTACTTC.